This T cell receptor (beta chain) was identified during a study of T-cell memory formation after mild COVID-19. Study conclusions and caveats: Memory cells collected pre-infection included some clones that later responded, suggesting cross-reactive memory joined. SARS-CoV-2 specificity of second-wave clones peaking day 37 was unconfirmed.

This clonotype occurred a few times. As yet, its antigen is unknown. V lost 4 bases to trimming and J lost 2 bases, with 8 bases between them. The germline CDR1 and CDR2 sequences are MDHEN and SYDVKM. The CDR3 consists of 13 residues. TCRdb called the 5' RACE reads again in MiXCR, with one record for every CDR3 protein. The sample records 250,000 or so distinct CDR3 sequences, over 15% being singletons. This chain uses TRBV28 with TRBJ1-2; D ambiguous. The sequence was collected from a man between 18 and 35 years old who had mild COVID-19 (a few samples of this study predate the infection). Cell type and time point are not known. The sequenced material came from PBMCs or a T cell subset sorted from them (not recorded which). Here the CDR3 reads CASSSEGNYGYTF. CDR3 nucleotides: TGTGCCAGCAGTTCTGAGGGAAACTATGGCTACACCTTC.